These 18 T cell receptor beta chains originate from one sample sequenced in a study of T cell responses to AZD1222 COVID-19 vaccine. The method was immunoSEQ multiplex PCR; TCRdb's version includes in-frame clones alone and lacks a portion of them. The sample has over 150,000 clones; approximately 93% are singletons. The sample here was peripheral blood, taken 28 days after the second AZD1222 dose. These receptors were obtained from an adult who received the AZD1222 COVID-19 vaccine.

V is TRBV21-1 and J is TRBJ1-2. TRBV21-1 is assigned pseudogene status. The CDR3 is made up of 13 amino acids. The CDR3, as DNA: TGTGCCAGCAGCAAAGTGGCGTCCTATGGCTACACCTTC. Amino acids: CASSKVASYGYTF.

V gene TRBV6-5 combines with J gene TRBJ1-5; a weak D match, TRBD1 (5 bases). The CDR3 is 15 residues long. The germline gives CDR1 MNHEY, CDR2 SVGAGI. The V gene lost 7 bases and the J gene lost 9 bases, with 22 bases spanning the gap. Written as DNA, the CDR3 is TGTGCCAGCACGAAGGGTCAGGGCTACGAGGGGCCCCAGCATTTT. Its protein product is CASTKGQGYEGPQHF.

The CDR3: CASSPGEVYEQYF. As DNA, the CDR3 is TGTGCCAGCTCACCGGGAGAAGTTTACGAGCAGTACTTC. V usage is TRBV18 and J usage is TRBJ2-7; D possibly corresponds to TRBD2 (5 bases). The CDR3 spans 13 residues. Trimming shortened V by 3 bases and J by 4 bases, and 10 bases separated the two germline ends. The germline CDR1 and CDR2 sequences are KGHSH and LQKENI.

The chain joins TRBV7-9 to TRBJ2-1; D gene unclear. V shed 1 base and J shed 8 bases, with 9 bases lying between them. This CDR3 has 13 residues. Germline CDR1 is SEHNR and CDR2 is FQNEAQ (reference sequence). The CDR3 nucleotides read TGTGCCAGCAGCTTAGGGAGTGGGTATGAGCAGTTCTTC. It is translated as CASSLGSGYEQFF.

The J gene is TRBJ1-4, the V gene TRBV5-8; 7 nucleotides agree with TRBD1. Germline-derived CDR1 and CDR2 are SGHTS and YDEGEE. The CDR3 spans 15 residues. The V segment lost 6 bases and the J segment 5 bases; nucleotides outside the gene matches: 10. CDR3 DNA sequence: TGTGCCAGCATGGGGAACAGGGGCTACAATGAAAAACTGTTTTTT. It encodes CASMGNRGYNEKLFF.

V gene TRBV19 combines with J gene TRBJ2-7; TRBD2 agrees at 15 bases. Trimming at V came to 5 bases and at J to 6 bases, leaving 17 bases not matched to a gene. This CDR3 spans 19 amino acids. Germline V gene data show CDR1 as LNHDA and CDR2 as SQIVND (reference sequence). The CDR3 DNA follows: TGTGCCAGTAGTGGCGGGACAGTTTCTGGACTAGCGGGAGGGGCCGAGCAGTACTTC. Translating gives CASSGGTVSGLAGGAEQYF.

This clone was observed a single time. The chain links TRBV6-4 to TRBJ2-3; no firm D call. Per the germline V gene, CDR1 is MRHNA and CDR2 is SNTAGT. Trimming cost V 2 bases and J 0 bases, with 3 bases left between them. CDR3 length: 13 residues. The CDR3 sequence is CASSDGSTDTQYF. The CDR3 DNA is TGTGCCAGCAGTGACGGGAGCACAGATACGCAGTATTTT.

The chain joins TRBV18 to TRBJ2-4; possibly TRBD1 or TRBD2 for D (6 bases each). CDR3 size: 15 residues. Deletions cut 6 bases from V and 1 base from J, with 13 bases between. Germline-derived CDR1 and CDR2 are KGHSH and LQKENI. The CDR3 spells CASSPEGGAKNIQYF. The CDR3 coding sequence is TGTGCCAGCTCTCCCGAAGGGGGGGCCAAAAACATTCAGTACTTC.

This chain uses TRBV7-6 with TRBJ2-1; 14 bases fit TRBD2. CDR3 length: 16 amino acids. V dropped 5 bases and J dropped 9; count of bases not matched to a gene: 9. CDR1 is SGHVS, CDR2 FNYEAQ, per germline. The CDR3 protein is CASSRGLAGGRSEQFF. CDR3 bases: TGTGCCAGCAGCCGAGGACTAGCGGGAGGACGGAGTGAGCAGTTCTTC.

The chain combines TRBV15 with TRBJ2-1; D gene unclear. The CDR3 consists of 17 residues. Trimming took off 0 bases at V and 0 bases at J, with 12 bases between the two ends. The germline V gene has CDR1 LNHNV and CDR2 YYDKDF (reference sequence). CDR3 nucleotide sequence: TGTGCCACCAGCAGAGATCTCGGACCCAGCTCCTACAATGAGCAGTTCTTC. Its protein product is CATSRDLGPSSYNEQFF.

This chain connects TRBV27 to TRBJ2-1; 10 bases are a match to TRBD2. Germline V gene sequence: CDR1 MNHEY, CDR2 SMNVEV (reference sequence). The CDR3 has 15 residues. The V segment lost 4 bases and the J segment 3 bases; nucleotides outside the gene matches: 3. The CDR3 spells CASSWLAGVYNEQFF. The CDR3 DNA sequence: TGTGCCAGCAGTTGGCTAGCGGGAGTCTACAATGAGCAGTTCTTC.

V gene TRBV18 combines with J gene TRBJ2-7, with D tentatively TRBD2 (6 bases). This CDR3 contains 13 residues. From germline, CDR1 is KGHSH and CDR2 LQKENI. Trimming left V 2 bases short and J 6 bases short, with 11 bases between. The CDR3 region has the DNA TGTGCCAGCTCACCAAGGGACTTACTCGAGCAGTACTTC. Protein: CASSPRDLLEQYF.

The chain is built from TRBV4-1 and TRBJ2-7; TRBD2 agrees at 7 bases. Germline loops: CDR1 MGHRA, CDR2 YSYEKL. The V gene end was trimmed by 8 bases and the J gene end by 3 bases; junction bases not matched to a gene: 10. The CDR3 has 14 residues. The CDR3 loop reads CASDRAGACYEQYF. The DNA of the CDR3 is TGCGCCAGCGATCGGGCGGGAGCGTGCTACGAGCAGTACTTC.

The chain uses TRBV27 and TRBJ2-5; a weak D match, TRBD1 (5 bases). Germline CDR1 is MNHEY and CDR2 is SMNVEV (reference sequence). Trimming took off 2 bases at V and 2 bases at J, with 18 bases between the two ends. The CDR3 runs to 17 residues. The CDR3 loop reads CASSLVSYGRQQETQYF. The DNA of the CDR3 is TGTGCCAGCAGTTTAGTGTCCTACGGCAGACAGCAAGAGACCCAGTACTTC.

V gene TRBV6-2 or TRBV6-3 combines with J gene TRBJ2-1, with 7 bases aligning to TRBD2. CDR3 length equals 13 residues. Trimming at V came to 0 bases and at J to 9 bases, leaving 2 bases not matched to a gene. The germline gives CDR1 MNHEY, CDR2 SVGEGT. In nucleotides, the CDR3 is TGTGCCAGCAGTTACTCGACTAGCAGTGAGCAGTTCTTC. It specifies CASSYSTSSEQFF.

This CDR3 reads CASSQDPVTSGRAYEQYF. In DNA form, the CDR3 reads TGTGCCAGCAGCCAAGATCCTGTGACTAGCGGGAGGGCCTACGAGCAGTACTTC. V gene TRBV4-2 combines with J gene TRBJ2-7, with 14 nucleotides matching TRBD2. V gave up 0 bases and J gave up 2 bases; unmatched junction bases: 6. Per germline, CDR1 LGHNA and CDR2 YNFKEQ. CDR3 length equals 18 residues.

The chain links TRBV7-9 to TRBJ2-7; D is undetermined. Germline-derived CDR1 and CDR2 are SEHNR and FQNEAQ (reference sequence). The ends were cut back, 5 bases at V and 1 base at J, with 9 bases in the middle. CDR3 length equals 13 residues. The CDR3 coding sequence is TGTGCCAGCAGCCTACAAGTGTCCTACGAGCAGTACTTC. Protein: CASSLQVSYEQYF.

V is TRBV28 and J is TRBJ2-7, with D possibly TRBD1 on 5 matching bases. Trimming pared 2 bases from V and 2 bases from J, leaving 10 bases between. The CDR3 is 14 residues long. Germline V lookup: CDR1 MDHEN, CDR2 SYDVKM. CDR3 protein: CASSLVRGAYEQYF. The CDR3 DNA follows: TGTGCCAGCAGTTTAGTAAGGGGCGCCTACGAGCAGTACTTC. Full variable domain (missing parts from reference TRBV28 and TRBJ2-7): DVKVTQSSRYLVKRTGEKVFLECVQDMDHENMFWYRQDPGLGLRLIYFSYDVKMKEKGDIPEGYSVSREKKERFSLILESASTNQTSMYLCASSLVRGAYEQYFGPGTRLTVT.